This TCR beta chain was captured in a study of monozygotic twins with cystic fibrosis (dated by TCRdb to 2020 to 2022). With regard to the full study: Barcoded libraries were prepared from roughly 3 micrograms of fragmented DNA with approximately 15 PCR cycles. On the day of blood sampling, twins were ranked among over 950 cohort participants for weight-for-height and for FEVPerc (FEV1 disease centile). Made up mostly of children and adolescents, the cohort included ten female and six male twin pairs ranging in age from roughly 2.0 to 40 years, with a median of roughly 9 years. Data for three of the twin pairs had already been reported earlier in a different context. The study compared TCR beta repertoires within and between 16 monozygotic twin pairs with cystic fibrosis to assess genetic influence on V and J gene usage.

Following the manufacturer's instructions, TCR beta CDR3 regions were amplified by multiplex PCR with the immunoSEQ immune profiling system. Sequencing was performed on an Illumina NextSeq system. Turning to the authors' computational methods: The immunoSEQ Analyzer platform handled processing of the sequence data, and clonality was calculated by taking the square root of Simpson's index of productive rearrangements. Similarity in V and J usage was quantified by Jensen-Shannon distance, and CDR3 generation probabilities were calculated with OLGA. The researchers looked up shared CDR3 sequences in the immuneACCESS database (August 2020) and in VDJdb (December 2020). Here the immuneACCESS table is served through TCRdb, limited to in-frame sequences with V and J called. Missing clones are a known gap in these copies; in checked studies unresolved V genes cover under half, and the rest lacks a known reason. D and trimming come from the DNA, and the V and J calls and clone size come from that table. For this sample the table gives around 20,000 clones, of which about 89% were detected only once. The top ten hold roughly 1.5% of the sample.

In regard to this clone: Which antigen it targets is not known. Base qualities are missing; no much larger clone stands one base away.

The full study reports these points: No association turned up between shared CDR3 numbers and age, concordance or disease severity, and the cohort was small. In 13 of 16 pairs, V gene usage most closely resembled the co-twin's, and the same held for J usage in 8 of 16 pairs, a pattern suggesting genetic constraints. Monozygotic CF twin pairs shared significantly more nucleotide-identical clonotypes within each pair than unrelated CF individuals shared with one another (P = 0.000026, Mann-Whitney). Simpson clonality was generally low (median about 0.009), suggesting a naive-dominated repertoire, with higher clonality in the most severely affected patients.

The twin pairs came from the European Cystic Fibrosis Twin and Sibling Study Cohort, which recruited patients from over a hundred CF clinics across 14 European countries. Zygosity and CFTR genotype were verified in-house, and zygosity was tested by multiplex PCR of nine short tandem repeat loci. Each twin gave a peripheral blood sample, and clinical parameters were documented on that same day of blood sampling. Genomic DNA was isolated from peripheral blood cells with phenol/chloroform and kept in TE buffer at 4 degrees C. The CDR3 runs 15 amino acids, cysteine and phenylalanine included. Solely the CDR3 DNA is kept, with 45 bases framed from the first base. V is pared back by 0 bases and J by 0 bases, with 6 bases lying between the germline termini. From a lookup of the germline V gene (reference sequence), CDR1 and CDR2 are MNHEY and SMNVEV.

This receptor was taken from a girl aged 2-10 years with cystic fibrosis. This chain is built from TRBV27 and TRBJ1-5, with no confident D gene call. The specimen sequenced was blood. The bases are TGTGCCAGCAGTTTATCGCTAGTTAGCAATCAGCCCCAGCATTTT. It translates as CASSLSLVSNQPQHF.